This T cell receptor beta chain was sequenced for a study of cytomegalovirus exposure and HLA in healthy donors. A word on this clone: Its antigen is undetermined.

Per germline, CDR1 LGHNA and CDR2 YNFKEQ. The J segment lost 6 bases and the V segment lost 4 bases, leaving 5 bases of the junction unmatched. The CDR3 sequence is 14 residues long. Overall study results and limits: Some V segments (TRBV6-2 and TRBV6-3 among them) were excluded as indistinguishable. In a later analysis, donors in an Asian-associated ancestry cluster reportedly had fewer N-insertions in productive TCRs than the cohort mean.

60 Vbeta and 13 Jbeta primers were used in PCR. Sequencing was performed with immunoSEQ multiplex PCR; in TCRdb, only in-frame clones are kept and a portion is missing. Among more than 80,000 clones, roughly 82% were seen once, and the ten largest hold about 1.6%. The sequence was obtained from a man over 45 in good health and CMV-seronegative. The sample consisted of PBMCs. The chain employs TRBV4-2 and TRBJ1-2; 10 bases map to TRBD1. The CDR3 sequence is CASSLGGTGDGYTF. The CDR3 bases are TGTGCCAGCAGCCTCGGGGGGACAGGGGATGGCTACACCTTC.